One sample yielded the 2 T cell receptor beta chains listed below, sequenced in a study of PD-L1 blockade in urothelial cancer. Measured with immunoSEQ multiplex PCR; TCRdb has only the in-frame clones, and not every one. The repertoire holds 100,000 or so clones, with about 85% as singletons. This specimen was PBMCs, taken around atezolizumab (anti-PD-L1) treatment. These receptors originate from a man aged 45-60 years with urothelial cancer.

The chain employs TRBV7-2 and TRBJ2-3, with D maybe TRBD2 (6 bases). V was clipped by 4 bases and J by 2 bases, with 19 bases between them. The germline V gene encodes CDR1 SGHTA and CDR2 FQGNSA. The CDR3 consists of 17 residues. CDR3 residues: CASSSTRLASTTDTQYF. CDR3 in DNA: TGTGCCAGCAGCTCCACGAGGCTAGCGAGCACCACAGATACGCAGTATTTT.

The chain employs TRBV5-1 and TRBJ2-6, with 9 bases that match TRBD1. Germline-derived CDR1 and CDR2 are SGHRS and YFSETQ. The CDR3 covers 19 residues. The trim removed 3 bases at V and 2 bases at J, leaving 12 bases unmatched. The CDR3 protein is CASSWGRDRATPGANVLTF. DNA of the CDR3: TGCGCCAGCAGCTGGGGGAGGGACAGGGCGACCCCTGGGGCCAACGTCCTGACTTTC. The full variable domain, with the rest looked up from reference TRBV5-1 and TRBJ2-6, is KAGVTQTPRYLIKTRGQQVTLSCSPISGHRSVSWYQQTPGQGLQFLFEYFSETQRNKGNFPGRFSGRQFSNSRSEMNVSTLELGDSALYLCASSWGRDRATPGANVLTFGAGSRLTVL.